These T cell receptor beta chains were read from a single sample in a study of blood T cell repertoires in COVID-19. Repertoires were generated with immunoSEQ multiplex PCR, while TCRdb's copy carries only in-frame clones and drops some. The profile covers approximately 480,000 clones, with about 91% appearing a single time and approximately 0.9% taken by the ten largest. Sample: peripheral blood. These receptors were taken from a man aged 18 to 30 with COVID-19, enrolled during active disease. The CDR3 runs from the conserved cysteine through the conserved F or W. D genes are given only for firm matches. Clone size, where shown, is once, few, many, or a class for clones that have expanded.

v_call	d_call	clone_size	j_call	cdr3_nt	cdr3_aa
TRBV3-1/TRBV3-2	TRBD2	.	TRBJ2-7	TGTGCCAGCAGCCTTGGACTAGCGGAAGAGCAGTACTTC	CASSLGLAEEQYF
TRBV9	TRBD2	.	TRBJ2-1	TGTGCCAGCAGCGTAGCGGGGGGGACGTACAATGAGCAGTTCTTC	CASSVAGGTYNEQFF
TRBV24-1	TRBD2	.	TRBJ2-2	TGTGCCACCAGTGATCCCGGGACTAGAGTCTGGAACACCGGGGAGCTGTTTTTT	CATSDPGTRVWNTGELFF
TRBV3-1/TRBV3-2	.	.	TRBJ1-2	TGTGCCAGCAGCCGAGGGATTAACTATGGCTACACCTTC	CASSRGINYGYTF
TRBV5-8	TRBD1	.	TRBJ2-4	TGTGCCAGCAGCTTGAGGACAGGGGGGGTCAAAAACATTCAGTACTTC	CASSLRTGGVKNIQYF
TRBV7-6	.	.	TRBJ2-2	TGTGCCAGCAGCTTAGGCAGGGAAAACACCGGGGAGCTGTTTTTT	CASSLGRENTGELFF
TRBV21-1	.	.	TRBJ1-2	TGTGCCAGCAGCAATCGGGGGGGAGGCTACACCTTC	CASSNRGGGYTF
TRBV6-5	.	.	TRBJ1-6	TGTGCCAGCAGTTACGTGACAGTCGGATCACCCCTCCACTTT	CASSYVTVGSPLHF
TRBV7-8	TRBD2	.	TRBJ2-5	TGTGCCAGCAGTCCTGGGTGGCTAGCGGGACGAGAGACCCAGTACTTC	CASSPGWLAGRETQYF
TRBV6-5	TRBD2	.	TRBJ2-5	TGTGCCAGCAGGAGGACTAGAGATAGGCCCCAGTACTTC	CASRRTRDRPQYF
TRBV7-9	.	many	TRBJ2-3	TGTGCCAGCAGCTTTGGGGCCCAAGATACGCAGTATTTT	CASSFGAQDTQYF
TRBV14	TRBD2	.	TRBJ2-7	TGTGCCAGCAGCCAAGAATGGCGGGGGGTGTACTCCTACGAGCAGTACTTC	CASSQEWRGVYSYEQYF
TRBV28	.	.	TRBJ2-7	TGTGCCAGCAGTTCCAATTTTGTGGCAGCGACTTACGAGCAGTACTTC	CASSSNFVAATYEQYF
TRBV5-1	TRBD2	.	TRBJ2-1	TGCGCCAGCAGCTTGGAGGTGGCGGGAGGGCTCAATGAGCAGTTCTTC	CASSLEVAGGLNEQFF
TRBV7-3	.	.	TRBJ2-3	TGTGCCAGCAGCCGAACCGCTAGCGCTTTTACTGATACGCAGTATTTT	CASSRTASAFTDTQYF
TRBV5-1	.	.	TRBJ2-1	TGCGCCAGCAGCCCCGAGGCAGGGGATTTCAATGAGCAGTTCTTC	CASSPEAGDFNEQFF
TRBV7-9	.	.	TRBJ2-2	TGTGCCAGCAGCTCGCTCCGGGACACCAACACCGGGGAGCTGTTTTTT	CASSSLRDTNTGELFF
TRBV27	.	.	TRBJ1-1	TGTGCCAGCAGCCGACCAAGGGGTCCCGGGGACTCTGAAGCTTTCTTT	CASSRPRGPGDSEAFF
TRBV6-5	TRBD2	.	TRBJ2-1	TGTGCCAGCAGCCGGACTAGCGGGGGCGATGAGCAGTTCTTC	CASSRTSGGDEQFF
TRBV19	.	.	TRBJ1-1	TGTGCCAGTAGTTGGTCCGGCGCGGAGACTGAAGCTTTCTTT	CASSWSGAETEAFF
TRBV14	TRBD2	.	TRBJ2-1	TGTGCCAGCAGCCTCTGGGGGGGGGCCTACAATGAGCAGTTCTTC	CASSLWGGAYNEQFF
TRBV11-3	.	.	TRBJ2-2	TGTGCCAGCAGGTTGGGGAGAGACGGGGAGCTGTTTTTT	CASRLGRDGELFF
TRBV12-3/TRBV12-4	TRBD1	few	TRBJ2-5	TGTGCCAGCACCACGGACAGGGAAGAGACCCAGTACTTC	CASTTDREETQYF
TRBV19	TRBD1	few	TRBJ1-5	TGTGCCAGTAGTAAGGACAGGGGAGGACAGCCCCAGCATTTT	CASSKDRGGQPQHF
TRBV3-1/TRBV3-2	.	once	TRBJ2-2	TGTGCCAGCAGCCAAGTGCCGGGAGGGGGCATCGGGGAGCTGTTTTTT	CASSQVPGGGIGELFF
TRBV2	.	.	TRBJ1-2	TGTGCCAGCAGTGAGATTCCGACAAACTATGGCTACACCTTC	CASSEIPTNYGYTF
TRBV12-5	TRBD1	.	TRBJ2-7	TGTGCTAGTGGTCGGGGCACAGGGGTTGGCTACGAGCAGTACTTC	CASGRGTGVGYEQYF
TRBV2	.	.	TRBJ2-5	TGTGCCAGCAGCAAAGGGACACACCAAGAGACCCAGTACTTC	CASSKGTHQETQYF
TRBV19	.	.	TRBJ1-5	TGTGCCAGTAGTCCCGGGACAACAAATCAGCCCCAGCATTTT	CASSPGTTNQPQHF
TRBV5-1	TRBD2	.	TRBJ2-7	TGCGCCAGCAGCTTGGAACGGGGGGACGAGCAGTACTTC	CASSLERGDEQYF
TRBV19	TRBD1	.	TRBJ2-2	TGTGCCAGTAGTCCTGACAGGGGGGATACCGGGGAGCTGTTTTTT	CASSPDRGDTGELFF
TRBV6-1	.	.	TRBJ1-6	TGTGCCAGCAGTGAATCCACAGGGTATTCACCCCTCCACTTT	CASSESTGYSPLHF
TRBV19	TRBD2	once	TRBJ2-4	TGTGCCGTCACGACGGGAGGGGCTAGCGGGAGGGAAGTCAAAAACATTCAGTACTTC	CAVTTGGASGREVKNIQYF
TRBV6-5	.	.	TRBJ2-3	TGTGCCAGCAGGGCGGTGTCTAGCACAGATACGCAGTATTTT	CASRAVSSTDTQYF
TRBV11-3	.	.	TRBJ1-4	TGTGCCAGCAGCCCTATCTCCAATGAAAAACTGTTTTTT	CASSPISNEKLFF
TRBV6-5	TRBD1	.	TRBJ2-3	TGTGCCAGCACCCCCAGGGCGACAGGGGCAGATACGCAGTATTTT	CASTPRATGADTQYF
TRBV11-2	TRBD2	.	TRBJ2-1	TGTGCCAGCAGCCTAAGCCTAGCGGGAGTCAATGAGCAGTTCTTC	CASSLSLAGVNEQFF
TRBV12-3/TRBV12-4	.	.	TRBJ2-7	TGTGCCAGCAGCAACAGGGGAGGGCAGTACTTC	CASSNRGGQYF
TRBV7-6	.	once	TRBJ2-7	TGTGCCAGCAGCTTAGGGACGGGGGAATACGAGCAGTACTTC	CASSLGTGEYEQYF
TRBV4-1	TRBD2	.	TRBJ2-7	TGCGCCAGCAGCCAAGGGACTAGCGGATACGAGCAGTACTTC	CASSQGTSGYEQYF
TRBV19	TRBD1	.	TRBJ1-6	TGTGCCAGTAGTCCTTGGACAGGGAGTAATTCACCCCTCCACTTT	CASSPWTGSNSPLHF
TRBV7-9	TRBD1	many	TRBJ1-4	TGTGCCAGCAGCCCCGACAGGGGTAATGAAAAACTGTTTTTT	CASSPDRGNEKLFF
TRBV5-4	.	.	TRBJ2-5	TGTGCCAGCAGCAAAGCAGGGGACGAGACCCAGTACTTC	CASSKAGDETQYF
TRBV19	.	once	TRBJ2-2	TGTGCCAGTAGTACCCAATTGGGGGCTGAAGCAGGCGGGGAGCTGTTTTTT	CASSTQLGAEAGGELFF
TRBV7-8	TRBD1	.	TRBJ2-2	TGTGCCGTCGAACAGGGGGCGCGTGGCACCGGGGAGCTGTTTTTT	CAVEQGARGTGELFF
TRBV6-1	.	.	TRBJ1-5	TGTGCCAGCAGTGAAGGTAGTGTGAAGCCCCAGCATTTT	CASSEGSVKPQHF
TRBV5-1	TRBD1	.	TRBJ2-2	TGCGCCAGCAGCTTGGACGGACAGGGGCCAGTCACCGGGGAGCTGTTTTTT	CASSLDGQGPVTGELFF
TRBV18	.	.	TRBJ2-3	TGTGCCAGCTCACCTTCGGAGTATCGGGGCACAGATACGCAGTATTTT	CASSPSEYRGTDTQYF
TRBV7-9	.	.	TRBJ2-7	TGTGCCAGCAGCTCCTGGACAGACTCCTACGAGCAGTACTTC	CASSSWTDSYEQYF
TRBV29-1	.	.	TRBJ2-3	TGCAGCGCCGGGACTCAAAACGGGGCAGATACGCAGTATTTT	CSAGTQNGADTQYF
TRBV23-1	.	once	TRBJ1-6	TGCGCCAGCAGTCACCCGGACAGCCGCTTTAATTCACCCCTCCACTTT	CASSHPDSRFNSPLHF